A single sample gave rise to the 16 T cell receptor beta chains below, sequenced in a study of cytomegalovirus exposure and HLA in healthy donors. The primer mix had 60 Vbeta and 13 Jbeta primers. Sequenced by immunoSEQ multiplex PCR; TCRdb stores in-frame clones only, minus some. Here the sample spans about 120,000 clones, over 60% being singletons. The sample consisted of PBMCs. The receptors originated from a woman in her 30s in good health and CMV-seronegative.

This clone occurred a few times. Here the CDR3 DNA reads TGTGCCAGCAGCGTAGGGGCAGGTCGGAACACTGAAGCTTTCTTT. Translation gives CASSVGAGRNTEAFF. The rearrangement links TRBV9 to TRBJ1-1; the D is unclear. This CDR3 contains 15 residues. V lost 0 bases to trimming and J lost 1 base, with 10 bases between them. From germline, CDR1 is SGDLS and CDR2 YYNGEE.

The rearrangement links TRBV7-8 to TRBJ2-1; D uncertain. The CDR3 contains 14 residues. V lost 1 base and J lost 8, with 12 bases in between. Germline loops: CDR1 SGHVS, CDR2 FQNEAQ. The CDR3 protein is CASSLVLRTDEQFF. The CDR3 coding sequence is TGTGCCAGCAGCTTAGTTTTGCGTACGGATGAGCAGTTCTTC.

This clone has just one count. V gene TRBV4-3 combines with J gene TRBJ2-2, with TRBD2 matching 14 bases. Trimming cost V 1 base and J 2 bases; bases outside gene matches: 12. This CDR3 contains 21 residues. The germline V gene has CDR1 LGHNA and CDR2 YSLEER. CDR3 sequence (DNA): TGCGCCAGCAGCCAAGGGCTTTTCAGACTAGCGGGAGGGGAAAACACCGGGGAGCTGTTTTTT. It translates to CASSQGLFRLAGGENTGELFF.

The chain has TRBV7-3 and TRBJ1-1; 8 bases map to TRBD1. J gave up 0 bases and V 5 bases, and 17 bases lay outside the gene matches. The germline gives CDR1 SGHTA, CDR2 FQGTGA. This CDR3 region has 19 residues. The CDR3 reads CASSLLGIGAGQVNTEAFF. DNA of the CDR3: TGTGCCAGCAGCCTCCTTGGGATCGGTGCGGGACAGGTGAACACTGAAGCTTTCTTT.

This chain connects TRBV5-6 to TRBJ2-2; TRBD2 agrees at 11 bases. V shed 6 bases and J 6 bases; nucleotides not matched to a gene: 4. Germline V gives CDR1 SGHDT, CDR2 YYEEEE. This CDR3 spans 14 amino acids. CDR3 nucleotides: TGTGCCAGCACCAAGACTAGCGGGGCCGGGGAGCTGTTTTTT. Its protein product is CASTKTSGAGELFF.

The chain links TRBV5-1 to TRBJ2-7, with D maybe TRBD1 (6 bases). Trimming took off 4 bases at V and 2 bases at J, with 19 bases between the two ends. The germline gives CDR1 SGHRS, CDR2 YFSETQ. The length of the CDR3 is 16 residues. DNA of the CDR3: TGCGCCAGCAGCGTGGCGCTCGACAGGCCTCCCTACGAGCAGTACTTC. Amino acid sequence: CASSVALDRPPYEQYF.

This chain joins TRBV23-1 and TRBJ2-1; the D gene is possibly TRBD1 (5 bases). TRBV23-1 is classed as an ORF, of uncertain function. The CDR3 is 12 residues long. Trimming stripped 2 bases from V and 6 bases from J, with 5 bases between. The DNA of the CDR3 is TGCGCCAGCAGTCAAAGGGGCAATGAGCAGTTCTTC. Residues: CASSQRGNEQFF.

This chain uses TRBV28 with TRBJ1-2; perhaps TRBD1 as D (5 bases). Trimming took 2 bases from V and 0 from J, leaving 16 bases between them. The length of the CDR3 is 17 residues. CDR1 MDHEN and CDR2 SYDVKM come from the germline V gene. The CDR3 loop reads CASSLPDQGSTNYGYTF. The DNA for the CDR3 is TGTGCCAGCAGTTTACCCGATCAGGGCTCAACTAACTATGGCTACACCTTC.

J is TRBJ2-7 and V is TRBV11-2; 7 bases are shared with TRBD2. J gave up 2 bases and V 6 bases, and 16 bases lay outside the gene matches. The CDR3 has 17 residues. Germline V lookup: CDR1 SGHAT, CDR2 FQNNGV. The chain's CDR3 is CASRYRGDSGVPYEQYF. The DNA for the CDR3 is TGTGCCAGCAGATATCGGGGGGATAGCGGTGTACCCTACGAGCAGTACTTC.

This chain joins TRBV5-4 and TRBJ2-3; no clear D gene. The CDR3 consists of 14 residues. V was trimmed by 1 base and J by 1 base, leaving 7 bases between them. Germline V gene sequence: CDR1 SGHNT, CDR2 YYREEE (reference sequence). CDR3 coding DNA: TGTGCCAGCAGCTTGATGTCGGGCACAGATACGCAGTATTTT. It yields the protein CASSLMSGTDTQYF.

This clone was counted between two and nine times. This rearrangement joins TRBV9 to TRBJ2-1; D is undetermined. The V and J ends lost 3 bases and 4 bases respectively, with 8 bases between them. CDR3 length: 13 residues. Germline V gene data show CDR1 as SGDLS and CDR2 as YYNGEE. In DNA, the CDR3 is TGTGCCAGCAGCGGAGACTTATACAATGAGCAGTTCTTC. Protein: CASSGDLYNEQFF.

This chain connects TRBV7-2 to TRBJ1-1; a weak D match, TRBD1 (5 bases). The CDR3 length is 13 residues. Trimming removed 5 bases from V and 4 bases from J, with 11 bases in between. Germline values: CDR1 SGHTA, CDR2 FQGNSA. CDR3 amino acids: CASSGRTGTEAFF. In DNA form, the CDR3 reads TGTGCCAGCAGCGGACGAACAGGCACTGAAGCTTTCTTT.

This rearrangement joins TRBV5-1 to TRBJ2-2; D ambiguous. In germline, CDR1 is SGHRS, CDR2 YFSETQ. The CDR3 extends over 15 amino acids. Trimming pared 0 bases from V and 5 bases from J, leaving 11 bases between. The CDR3: CASSLDLLLTGELFF. The DNA for the CDR3 is TGCGCCAGCAGCTTGGATCTACTATTGACCGGGGAGCTGTTTTTT.

The chain links TRBV29-1 to TRBJ2-1; D possibly corresponds to TRBD1 (5 bases). Trimming took off 4 bases at V and 5 bases at J, with 9 bases between the two ends. This CDR3 comprises 12 residues. The germline V gene has CDR1 SQVTM and CDR2 ANQGSEA. This CDR3 reads CSVARANNEQFF. DNA of the CDR3: TGCAGCGTTGCCAGGGCAAACAATGAGCAGTTCTTC.

V gene TRBV4-3 combines with J gene TRBJ2-2, with D unclear. Trimming stripped 2 bases from V and 0 bases from J, with 7 bases between. The CDR3 consists of 15 residues. CDR1 and CDR2 from the germline V gene are LGHNA and YSLEER. The CDR3 is CASSQQAPNTGELFF. The CDR3 bases are TGCGCCAGCAGCCAACAGGCCCCGAACACCGGGGAGCTGTTTTTT.

This clone has a single count. The chain is built from TRBV28 and TRBJ2-2; D is possibly TRBD2 (6 bases). The CDR3 consists of 14 residues. The germline V and J ends were trimmed by 11 bases and 0 bases, with 13 bases remaining between them. Germline V gene data show CDR1 as MDHEN and CDR2 as SYDVKM. CDR3 in amino acids: CAGGSGTNTGELFF. The CDR3 DNA reads as TGTGCCGGGGGTAGCGGAACGAACACCGGGGAGCTGTTTTTT.